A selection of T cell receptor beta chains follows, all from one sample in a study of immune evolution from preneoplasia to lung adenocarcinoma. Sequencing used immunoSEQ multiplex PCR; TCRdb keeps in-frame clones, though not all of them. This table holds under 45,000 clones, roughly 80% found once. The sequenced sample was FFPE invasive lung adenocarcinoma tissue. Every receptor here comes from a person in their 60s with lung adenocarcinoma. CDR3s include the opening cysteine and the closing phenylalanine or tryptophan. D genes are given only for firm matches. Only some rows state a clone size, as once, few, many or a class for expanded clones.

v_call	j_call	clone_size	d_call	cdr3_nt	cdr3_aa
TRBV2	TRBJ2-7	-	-	TGTGCCAGCAGTGAAGGCCGCCCAAGCTCCTACGAGCAGTACTTC	CASSEGRPSSYEQYF
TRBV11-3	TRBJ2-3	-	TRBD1	TGTGCCAGCAGCCCTGGACAGGGCGCAGATACGCAGTATTTT	CASSPGQGADTQYF
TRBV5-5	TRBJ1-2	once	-	TGTGCCAGCAGCTTGCGGTCAGGGGTTGTTGGTGGCTACACCTTC	CASSLRSGVVGGYTF
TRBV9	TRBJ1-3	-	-	TGTGCCAGCAGCCTCGACGATGTCTCTGGAAACACCATATATTTT	CASSLDDVSGNTIYF
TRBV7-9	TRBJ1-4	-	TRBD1	TGTGCCAGCAGCCCAGGGGGCGCAGATGAAAAACTGTTTTTT	CASSPGGADEKLFF
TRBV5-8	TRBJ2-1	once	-	TGTGCCAGCAGCTTGTGGGTTAGCTCCTACAATGAGCAGTTCTTC	CASSLWVSSYNEQFF
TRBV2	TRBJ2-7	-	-	TGTGCCAGCAGTGACTACAGGACATCGAAGCAGTACTTC	CASSDYRTSKQYF
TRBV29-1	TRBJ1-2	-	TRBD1	TGCAGCGCACGGGGAGGGACAGGCGGCTACACCTTC	CSARGGTGGYTF
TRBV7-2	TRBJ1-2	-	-	TGTGCCAGCAGCACGGACATCTACTATGGCTACACCTTC	CASSTDIYYGYTF
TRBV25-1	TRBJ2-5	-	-	TGTGCCAGCAGTCAAGGGGGGCGAGAGACCCAGTACTTC	CASSQGGRETQYF
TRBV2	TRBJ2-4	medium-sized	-	TGTGCCAGCAGTGAGGAAGAGGGCAAAAACATTCAGTACTTC	CASSEEEGKNIQYF
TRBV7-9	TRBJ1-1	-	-	TGTGCCAGCAGCTTATTGGCAACAGTCAATGAAGCTTTCTTT	CASSLLATVNEAFF
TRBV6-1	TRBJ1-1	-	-	TGTGCCAGCAGTGGAGGGGATTTTGGATTCGGCACTGAAGCTTTCTTT	CASSGGDFGFGTEAFF
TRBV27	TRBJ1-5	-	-	TGTGCCAGCAGTTTAGGGCAGTTAAATCAGCCCCAGCATTTT	CASSLGQLNQPQHF
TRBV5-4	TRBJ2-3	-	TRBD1	TGTGCCAGCAGGAATATCAGGGGGCGGGCAGATACGCAGTATTTT	CASRNIRGRADTQYF
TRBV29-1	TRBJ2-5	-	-	TGCAGCGTGAACCCTGACCCTGACAGGCCCAAACTGCGGCAAGAGACCCAGTACTTC	CSVNPDPDRPKLRQETQYF
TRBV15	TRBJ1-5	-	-	TGTGCCACCAGCAGAGAGGCAGGTAGACAGCCCCAGCATTTT	CATSREAGRQPQHF
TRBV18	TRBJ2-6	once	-	TGTGCCAGCTCACCGCAGGTGGGTTCTGGGGCCAACGTCCTGACTTTC	CASSPQVGSGANVLTF
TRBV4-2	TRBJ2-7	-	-	TGTGCCAGCAGCCAAGAGCCCGCGCCTTTCTACGAGCAGTACTTC	CASSQEPAPFYEQYF
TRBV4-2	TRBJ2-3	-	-	TGTGCCAGCAGCCAAGGGACCCGAGGGAACACAGATACGCAGTATTTT	CASSQGTRGNTDTQYF
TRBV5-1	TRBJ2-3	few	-	TGCGCCAGCAGCCCGACTGGGACTAGCACAGATACGCAGTATTTT	CASSPTGTSTDTQYF
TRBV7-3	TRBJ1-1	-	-	TGTGCCAGCAGCTTAACGTCCCAGGGGAAAGGAACTGAAGCTTTCTTT	CASSLTSQGKGTEAFF
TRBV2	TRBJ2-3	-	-	TGTGCCAGCAGTAAGAGGGGGGCAGATACGCAGTATTTT	CASSKRGADTQYF
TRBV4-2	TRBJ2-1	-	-	TGTGCCAGCAGCCAACGGGCGGGAACTACCTACAATGAGCAGTTCTTC	CASSQRAGTTYNEQFF
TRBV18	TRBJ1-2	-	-	TGTGCCAGCTCATTAACGGACAGAACGATCAACTATGGCTACACCTTC	CASSLTDRTINYGYTF
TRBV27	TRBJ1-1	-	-	TGTGCCAGCAGTTTAGGTCTGACACACACTGAAGCTTTCTTT	CASSLGLTHTEAFF
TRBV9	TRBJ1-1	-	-	TGTGCCAGCAGCAGAGAAGAAGGGGTCGGGTTGAACACTGAAGCTTTCTTT	CASSREEGVGLNTEAFF
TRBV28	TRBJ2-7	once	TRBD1	TGTGCCAGCAGTTCCCCCGGACAGGCGGGCGAGCAGTACTTC	CASSSPGQAGEQYF
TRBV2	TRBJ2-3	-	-	TGTGCCAGCAAGCCACAAGGACAGACTCTGCGAGATACGCAGTATTTT	CASKPQGQTLRDTQYF
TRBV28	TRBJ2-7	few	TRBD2	TGTGCCAGCAGTGTTAGCGGGACGAGGTACGAGCAGTACTTC	CASSVSGTRYEQYF
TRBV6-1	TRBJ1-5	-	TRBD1	TGTGCCAGCACAACCGGACAGGGCCAGCCCCAGCATTTT	CASTTGQGQPQHF
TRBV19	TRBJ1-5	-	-	TGTGCCAGTAGTGGGCACGGGGCTCCGGACCAGCATTTT	CASSGHGAPDQHF
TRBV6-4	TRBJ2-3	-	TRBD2	TGTGCCAGCAGTGACAGTCGTAATCGATTTAATACTAGCGGGAGTCCCGAGTCCACAGATACGCAGTATTTT	CASSDSRNRFNTSGSPESTDTQYF
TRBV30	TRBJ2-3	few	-	TGTGCCTGGAGTGTGACGACAGATACGCAGTATTTT	CAWSVTTDTQYF
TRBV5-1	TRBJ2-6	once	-	TGCGCCAGCAAGGACAGCTCTGGGGCCAACGTCCTGACTTTC	CASKDSSGANVLTF
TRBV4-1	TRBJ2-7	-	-	TGCGCCAGCAGCCCGGCGATCCTCACCTACGAGCAGTACTTC	CASSPAILTYEQYF
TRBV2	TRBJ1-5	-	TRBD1	TGTGCCAGCAGTGGGGAAGGGGGCGTAAGTCAGCCCCAGCATTTT	CASSGEGGVSQPQHF
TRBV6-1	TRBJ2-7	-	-	TGTGCCAGCACCGTGCAGGGGAGTACCAACGAGCAGTACTTC	CASTVQGSTNEQYF
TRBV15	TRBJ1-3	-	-	TGTGCCACCAGCACACCCCTCCAGGGCAGAAACACCATATATTTT	CATSTPLQGRNTIYF
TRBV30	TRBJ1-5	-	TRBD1	TGTGCCTGGAGTAAGAGGGGGCATCAGCCCCAGCATTTT	CAWSKRGHQPQHF
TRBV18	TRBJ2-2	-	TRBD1	TGTGCCAGCTCACGGGACAGGGGAAGGGAGCTGTTTTTT	CASSRDRGRELFF
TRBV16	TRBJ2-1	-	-	TGTGCCAGCAGCCGAAGCAGGGGGGGCAATGAGCAGTTCTTC	CASSRSRGGNEQFF
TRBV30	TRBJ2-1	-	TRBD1	TGTGCCTGTCCCGGGACAGGGGGTCGGAATGAGCAGTTCTTC	CACPGTGGRNEQFF
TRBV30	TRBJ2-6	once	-	TGTGCCTGGAGTGTCCGCTCTGGGGCCAACGTCCTGACTTTC	CAWSVRSGANVLTF
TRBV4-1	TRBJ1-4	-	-	TGCGCCAGCAGCCAGGTTGCGGGATATAATGAAAAACTGTTTTTT	CASSQVAGYNEKLFF
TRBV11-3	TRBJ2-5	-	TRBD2	TGTGCCAGCAGCCGCCGGGACTATAGGGAGACCCAGTACTTC	CASSRRDYRETQYF
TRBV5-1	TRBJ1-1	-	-	TGCGCCAGCAGCTTCCGGGGGGAAGGACCTGAAGCTTTTTTT	CASSFRGEGPEAFF
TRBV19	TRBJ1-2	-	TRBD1	TGTGCCAGTAGTATCGGACAGGGGTACGATGGCTACACTTTC	CASSIGQGYDGYTF